This TCR beta chain was obtained from a study of blood T cell repertoires in COVID-19. Study-level background: Spain, Italy and the United States supplied samples that represented acute and convalescent COVID-19. Nucleic acid was either cDNA or gDNA, and it came from T cells, B-cell-depleted T cells, or PBMCs.

The V gene end was trimmed by 2 bases and the J gene end by 3 bases; junction bases not matched to a gene: 1. This CDR3 region has 13 residues. Original methodology: Scientists estimated how many nucleated cells there were by amplifying reference gene primers. Clones were sequenced by immunoSEQ multiplex PCR, and TCRdb holds only the in-frame ones, with some missing. V, J and clone size are taken as reported in that table, and D and trimming were inferred from the DNA itself. The repertoire consists of under 250,000 clones, with about 84% occurring once and the leading ten covering approximately 5%.

Material: peripheral blood. The genes are TRBV12-3 or TRBV12-4 and TRBJ2-7, with 7 positions matching TRBD2. This TCR derives from an elderly woman with COVID-19, enrolled during active disease. The CDR3: CASSLSGGYEQYF. Written as DNA, the CDR3 is TGTGCCAGCAGTTTATCGGGGGGCTACGAGCAGTACTTC.